This T cell receptor (beta chain) derives from a study of blood T cell repertoires in COVID-19. Study-level information: The origin of the acute and convalescent COVID-19 samples was the United States, Italy and Spain. PBMCs, B-cell-depleted T cells, or T cells provided the cDNA or gDNA that made up the material.

The assay was immunoSEQ multiplex PCR, and TCRdb's table has in-frame clones only and misses some. Here the sample spans 120,000 to 150,000 clones, 75% to 90% being singletons. This CDR3 is 15 amino acids long. The trim removed 4 bases at V and 0 bases at J, leaving 4 bases unmatched. Germline CDR1 and CDR2: KGHSH and LQKENI. Enrollment of patients from Seattle took place during active infection, with longitudinal follow-up. The chain carries TRBV18 and TRBJ2-3; TRBD2 matches 7 bases. Sequencing input: peripheral blood. The TCR originated in a woman in her sixties with COVID-19, enrolled during active disease. The CDR3 reads CASSLSGVSTDTQYF. Written as DNA, the CDR3 is TGTGCCAGCTCACTAAGCGGGGTGAGCACAGATACGCAGTATTTT.